This T cell receptor beta chain emerged from a study of cytomegalovirus exposure and HLA in healthy donors. Study-wide results and limits: A later analysis associated 16,951 TCR beta sequences with HLA alleles at a 0.05 false discovery rate.

With respect to this clone: Its target is unknown.

The PCR had 60 Vbeta and 13 Jbeta primers. This table comes from immunoSEQ multiplex PCR, and its TCRdb copy is limited to in-frame clones, with some not included. The sample's table shows about 130,000 clones. The sequence came from a woman aged 55-70 years in good health and CMV-seronegative. Sequenced: PBMCs.

The CDR3 DNA follows: TGCAGCGTTAATGGGGGGGGACACACGGCCCCCAATGAGCAGTTCTTC. The encoded protein is CSVNGGGHTAPNEQFF. The genes are TRBV29-1 and TRBJ2-1, with D possibly matching TRBD2 (7 bases). This CDR3 region has 16 residues. Per germline, CDR1 SQVTM and CDR2 ANQGSEA. V lost 5 bases to trimming and J lost 6 bases, with 23 bases between them.